This T cell receptor beta chain was retrieved from a study of blood T cell repertoires in COVID-19. Across the study: COVID-19 samples, acute and convalescent, were from the United States, Italy and Spain. T cells, B-cell-depleted T cells, or PBMCs supplied cDNA or gDNA.

V shed 0 bases, J shed 9 bases, and the junction held 11 bases outside the gene matches. Germline lookup yields CDR1 SGHTA and CDR2 FQGTGA. The CDR3 has 16 residues. Original processing notes: Reference gene primer amplification gave estimated nucleated cell counts. Sequenced by immunoSEQ multiplex PCR; TCRdb stores in-frame clones only, minus some. V and J calls and clone size are given by that table; D and trimming were obtained from the DNA. The table lists 50,000 or so clones, 90% of them singletons. The specimen sequenced was peripheral blood. The origin of this receptor is a man aged 55 to 70 with active COVID-19. V gene TRBV7-3 combines with J gene TRBJ2-1; 7 bases map to TRBD2. For the CDR3, the DNA is TGTGCCAGCAGCTTAACCGGCGGGAGCTCTTTTTCTGAGCAGTTCTTC. Translated, it gives CASSLTGGSSFSEQFF.